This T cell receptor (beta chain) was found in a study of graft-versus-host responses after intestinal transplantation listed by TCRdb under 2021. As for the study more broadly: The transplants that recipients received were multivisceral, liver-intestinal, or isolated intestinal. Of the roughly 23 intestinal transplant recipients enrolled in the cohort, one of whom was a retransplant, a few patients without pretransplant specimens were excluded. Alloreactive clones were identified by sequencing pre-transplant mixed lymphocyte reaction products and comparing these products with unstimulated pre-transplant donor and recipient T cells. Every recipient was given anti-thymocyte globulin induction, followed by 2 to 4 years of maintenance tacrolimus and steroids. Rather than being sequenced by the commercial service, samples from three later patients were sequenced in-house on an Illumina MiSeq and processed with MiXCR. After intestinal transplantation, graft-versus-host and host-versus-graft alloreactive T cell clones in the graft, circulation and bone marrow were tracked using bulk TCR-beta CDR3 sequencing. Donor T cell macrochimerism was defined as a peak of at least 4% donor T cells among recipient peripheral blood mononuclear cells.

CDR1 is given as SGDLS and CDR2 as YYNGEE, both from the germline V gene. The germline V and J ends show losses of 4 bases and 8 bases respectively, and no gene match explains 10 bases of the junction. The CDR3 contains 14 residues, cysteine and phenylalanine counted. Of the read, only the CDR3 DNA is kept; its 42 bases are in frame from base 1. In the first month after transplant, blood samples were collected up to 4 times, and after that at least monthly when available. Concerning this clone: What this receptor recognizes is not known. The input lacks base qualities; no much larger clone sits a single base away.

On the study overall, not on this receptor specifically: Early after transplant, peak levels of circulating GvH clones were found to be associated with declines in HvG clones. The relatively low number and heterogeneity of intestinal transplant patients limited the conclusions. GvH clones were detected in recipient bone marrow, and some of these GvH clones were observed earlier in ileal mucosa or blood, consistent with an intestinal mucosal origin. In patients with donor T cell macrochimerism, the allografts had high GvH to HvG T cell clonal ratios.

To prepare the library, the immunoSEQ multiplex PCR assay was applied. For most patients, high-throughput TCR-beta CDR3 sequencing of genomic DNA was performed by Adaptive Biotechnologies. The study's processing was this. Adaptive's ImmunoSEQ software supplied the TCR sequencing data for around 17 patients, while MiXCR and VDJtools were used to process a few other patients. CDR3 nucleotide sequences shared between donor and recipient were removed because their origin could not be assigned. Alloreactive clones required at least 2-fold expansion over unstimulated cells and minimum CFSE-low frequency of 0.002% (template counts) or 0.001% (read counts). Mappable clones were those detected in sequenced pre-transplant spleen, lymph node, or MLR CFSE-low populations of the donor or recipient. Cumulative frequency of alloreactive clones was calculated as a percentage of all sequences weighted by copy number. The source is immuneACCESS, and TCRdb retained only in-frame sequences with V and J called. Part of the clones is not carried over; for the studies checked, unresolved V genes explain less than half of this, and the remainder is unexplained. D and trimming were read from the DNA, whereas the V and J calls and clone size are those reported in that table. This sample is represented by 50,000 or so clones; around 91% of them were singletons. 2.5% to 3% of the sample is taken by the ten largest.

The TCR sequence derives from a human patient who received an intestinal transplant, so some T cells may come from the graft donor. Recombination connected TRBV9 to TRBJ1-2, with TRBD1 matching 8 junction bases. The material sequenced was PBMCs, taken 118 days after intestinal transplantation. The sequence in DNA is TGTGCCAGCAGCTCTAAGAGGACAGGGAACGGCTACACCTTC. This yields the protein CASSSKRTGNGYTF.